This T cell receptor (beta chain) was recorded in a study of early T cells in non-severe SARS-CoV-2 infection. Across the whole study: The authors sequenced bulk RNA from unsorted whole blood, leaving chains unpaired. Study-wide results and caveats: Missing private and CD4 specificities, VDJdb matching favored anti-spike CD8 responses.

Attachment of unique molecular identifiers was made to individual cDNA molecules. TCRdb reprocessed the 5' RACE reads with MiXCR, giving one entry per CDR3 protein. The sample has 55,000 or so distinct CDR3 sequences, under 8.5% seen once. The table lists this clonotype with many counts. Its antigen is not known. The CDR3 is made up of 16 amino acids. V dropped 4 bases and J dropped 5; count of bases not matched to a gene: 13. Germline values: CDR1 SGDLS, CDR2 YYNGEE. The TCR was taken from an adult who was a healthcare worker with PCR-confirmed SARS-CoV-2 infection or an uninfected control (not recorded which). The chain combines TRBV9 with TRBJ2-7, with TRBD1 matching over 9 bases. The input for sequencing was whole blood, taken at baseline. Here the CDR3 DNA reads TGTGCCAGCAGCCCGAACACCGGGACAGGGTCCCACGAGCAGTACTTC. Translation: CASSPNTGTGSHEQYF.